Listed here are 9 T cell receptor beta chains from one sample, sequenced in a study of OX40 agonist ivuxolimab in advanced cancers. Libraries were made using the immunoSEQ multiplex PCR assay. This is the immuneACCESS table as TCRdb keeps it, with only in-frame sequences that have V and J called. A part of the clones is gone; compared with another copy, unresolved V genes explain less than half, and the rest is unexplained. The sample table lists 65,000 to 70,000 clones, approximately 90% of them with a count of one. The top ten hold 2.5% to 3% of the sample. This specimen was CD4+ or CD8+ T cells sorted from blood, taken in a trial of the OX40 agonist ivuxolimab. All receptors derive from an adult with an advanced solid tumor such as melanoma, head and neck, liver or kidney cancer.

This chain joins TRBV14 and TRBJ2-3, with 9 bases lining up with TRBD2. The CDR3 loop spans 15 amino acids. The junction had 10 bases not matched to a gene; V was cut back by 5 bases and J by 7 bases. Germline CDR1 and CDR2: SGHDN and FVKESK. The CDR3 here is CASSVRAGGRYTQYF. Written as DNA, the CDR3 is TGTGCCAGCAGCGTCAGAGCGGGAGGCCGTTATACGCAGTATTTT.

The gene calls are TRBV4-2 and TRBJ1-6; D might be TRBD1 (6 bases). In germline, CDR1 is LGHNA, CDR2 YNFKEQ. V dropped 0 bases and J dropped 6 bases, with 12 bases sitting between them. The CDR3 runs to 16 residues. DNA for the CDR3: TGTGCCAGCAGCCAAGACAGGGGACACCCTAATTCACCCCTCCACTTT. Protein: CASSQDRGHPNSPLHF.

This rearrangement joins TRBV5-4 to TRBJ2-7; D perhaps matches TRBD2 (5 bases). Trimming removed 4 bases at V and 6 bases at J, with 20 bases between. This CDR3 is 15 amino acids long. Germline-derived CDR1 and CDR2 are SGHNT and YYREEE (reference sequence). CDR3 DNA: TGTGCCAGCAGCCCGGCTACGGCGAGGGCCGCCGAGCAGTACTTC. Amino acid sequence: CASSPATARAAEQYF.

V is TRBV18 and J is TRBJ2-3; maybe TRBD1 (5 bases). V shed 1 base and J shed 1 base, with 6 bases lying between them. There are 14 residues in the CDR3. The germline CDR1 and CDR2 sequences are KGHSH and LQKENI. For the CDR3, the DNA is TGTGCCAGCTCACCACAGACAGGCACAGATACGCAGTATTTT. Translation: CASSPQTGTDTQYF.

The chain combines TRBV2 with TRBJ2-3; D may be TRBD2 (6 bases). CDR1 and CDR2 from the germline V gene are SNHLY and FYNNEI. The CDR3 consists of 15 residues. The V gene lost 6 bases and the J gene lost 12 bases, with 25 bases spanning the gap. CDR3 DNA: TGTGCCAGCAGCGGGGACTCCGGGACCTTCAAGCCCCAGTATTTT. It yields the protein CASSGDSGTFKPQYF.

The chain joins TRBV28 to TRBJ1-4; weak D call: TRBD1 (5 bases). Trimming took 3 bases from V and 3 from J, leaving 8 bases between them. The CDR3 totals 14 residues. CDR1 is MDHEN and CDR2 is SYDVKM in the germline V gene. The CDR3 nucleotides are TGTGCCAGCAGTTTGCCAGGGTCTAATGAAAAACTGTTTTTT. Translated, it gives CASSLPGSNEKLFF.

The chain uses TRBV27 and TRBJ1-1; D possibly corresponds to TRBD1 (6 bases). CDR3 length: 14 residues. The V end was cut by 6 bases, the J end by 1 base, with 12 bases between. Germline CDR1 reads MNHEY; CDR2 reads SMNVEV (reference sequence). CDR3 in amino acids: CASRPQGGNTEAFF. DNA for the CDR3: TGTGCCAGCAGACCACAGGGAGGGAACACTGAAGCTTTCTTT.

The rearrangement links TRBV30 to TRBJ1-1; possibly TRBD1 for D (6 bases). Per the germline V gene, CDR1 is GTSNPN and CDR2 is SVGIG (reference sequence). V was trimmed by 2 bases and J by 1 base, leaving 14 bases between them. This CDR3 spans 15 amino acids. CDR3 sequence: CAWSTMTGWNTEAFF. CDR3 DNA: TGTGCCTGGAGTACGATGACAGGTTGGAACACTGAAGCTTTCTTT.

This sequence joins TRBV7-6 and TRBJ1-1; D ambiguous. Per the germline V gene, CDR1 is SGHVS and CDR2 is FNYEAQ. With 2 bases removed from V and 0 bases from J, the gap between germline ends came to 13 bases. This CDR3 spans 16 amino acids. The CDR3 here is CASSLRADVMNTEAFF. CDR3 in DNA: TGTGCCAGCAGCTTAAGGGCGGACGTCATGAACACTGAAGCTTTCTTT.